The entry below describes one TCR beta chain. Adults between roughly 18 and 90 years of age took part from under 25 US areas. Participants were placed into cohorts based on the clinical history they reported. Per the original data handling: Nucleated cell number was recorded as an estimate derived from reference gene primer amplification. TCRdb keeps only in-frame clones here, not all; method: immunoSEQ multiplex PCR. The V and J calls and clone size are taken from that table; D and trimming were inferred from the DNA. The data hold roughly 250,000 clones, with about 88% observed a single time. Between the trimmed V and J ends, which lost 4 bases and 5 bases, there was a span of 11 bases. Per germline, CDR1 LGHDT and CDR2 YNNKEL (reference sequence). The CDR3 covers 14 residues. The sample is drawn from a study of blood T cell repertoires in COVID-19. Overall study context: Samples taken during acute and convalescent COVID-19 were collected in the United States, Italy and Spain.

The receptor was isolated from a woman aged 45-60 years who had recovered from COVID-19. V and J are TRBV3-1 (or the pseudogene TRBV3-2) and TRBJ2-2; tentatively, D is TRBD1 (5 bases). The sequenced sample was PBMCs or T cells enriched from blood (not recorded which). CDR3 protein: CASSRQFSTGELFF. CDR3 nucleotides: TGTGCCAGCAGCCGACAGTTCAGTACCGGGGAGCTGTTTTTT.